Following are 5 T cell receptor beta chains from one sample sequenced in a study of cytomegalovirus exposure and HLA in healthy donors. In the PCR, 60 Vbeta and 13 Jbeta primers were used. The data were produced by immunoSEQ multiplex PCR, yet TCRdb's version contains in-frame clones alone and is incomplete. Here the sample spans roughly 150,000 clones, roughly 84% being singletons. Sequencing was performed on PBMCs. The receptors were sampled from a woman under 30 in good health and CMV-seronegative.

The chain uses TRBV10-3 and TRBJ2-3, with TRBD1 identical over 9 bases. J was trimmed by 10 bases and V by 11 bases; bases with no gene match: 16. This CDR3 has 14 amino acids. Germline CDR1 reads ENHRY; CDR2 reads SYGVKD. The CDR3 DNA reads TGTGCCGTCTGGCCGGGACAGGGATCTAGTTCGCAGTATTTT. Residues: CAVWPGQGSSSQYF.

The chain uses TRBV30 and TRBJ1-5; 7 bases are shared with TRBD1. CDR3 length: 16 amino acids. Germline V gives CDR1 GTSNPN, CDR2 SVGIG (reference sequence). After removal of 3 bases from V and 4 bases from J, the junction contained 12 bases not matched to a gene. CDR3 in amino acids: CAWSPHRQGGNQPQHF. As DNA, the CDR3 is TGTGCCTGGAGCCCTCACCGACAGGGTGGTAATCAGCCCCAGCATTTT. Using reference TRBV30 and TRBJ1-5 for the parts outside the CDR3, the full variable domain is SQTIHQWPATLVQPVGSPLSLECTVEGTSNPNLYWYRQAAGRGLQLLFYSVGIGQISSEVPQNLSASRPQDRQFILSSKKLLLSDSGFYLCAWSPHRQGGNQPQHFGDGTRLSIL.

The chain recombines TRBV7-9 with TRBJ2-3, with 8 bases lining up with TRBD1. Germline-derived CDR1 and CDR2 are SEHNR and FQNEAQ (reference sequence). This CDR3 spans 17 amino acids. The J segment lost 4 bases and the V segment lost 4 bases, leaving 13 bases of the junction unmatched. Here the CDR3 DNA reads TGTGCCAGCAGCTCCCCATTCAAACAGGGGGATTCAGATACGCAGTATTTT. This encodes CASSSPFKQGDSDTQYF.

This rearrangement joins TRBV9 to TRBJ1-1; 9 bases are a match to TRBD1. Germline lookup yields CDR1 SGDLS and CDR2 YYNGEE. After removal of 3 bases from V and 2 bases from J, the junction contained 5 bases not matched to a gene. CDR3 length equals 15 residues. The CDR3: CASSAQTGGNTEAFF. DNA of the CDR3: TGTGCCAGCAGCGCCCAGACAGGGGGAAACACTGAAGCTTTCTTT.

The chain is built from TRBV6-1 and TRBJ1-5; the D gene is possibly TRBD1 (5 bases). Trimming left V 6 bases short and J 0 bases short, with 15 bases between. This CDR3 has 16 residues. The germline V gene encodes CDR1 MNHNS and CDR2 SASEGT. The DNA of the CDR3 is TGTGCCAGCAGCGAACGGGGGGGTTATAGCAATCAGCCCCAGCATTTT. Translating gives CASSERGGYSNQPQHF.